This entry features one T cell receptor (beta chain) sequence. Antigen unknown. Assay used: immunoSEQ multiplex PCR; TCRdb lists only in-frame clones, some missing. The table records a few million clones, roughly 93% of them present only once. This entry belongs to a study of shared clonotypes between healthy human individuals. Trimming took 1 base from V and 5 from J; bases not matched to a gene: 8. The CDR3 is 15 residues long. Germline assignment: CDR1 SGDLS and CDR2 YYNGEE. Whole-study findings and limits: The sole specimen, blood, was sampled, and tissue repertoires likely differ.

Sequencing was carried out using naive CD4+ T cells from PBMCs. Regarding subset: CD45RA+ positively selected. The TCR comes from a man between 18 and 35 years old in good health. Some clones in this sample may be carry-over from other donors' samples. The chain has TRBV9 and TRBJ2-7; 8 bases fit TRBD1. CDR3 sequence: CASSVRKDRDDEQYF. CDR3 DNA: TGTGCCAGCAGCGTACGGAAGGACAGGGACGACGAGCAGTACTTC.